The T cell receptor beta chain under discussion was sequenced for a study of T cell changes during pregnancy in multiple sclerosis. Sequencing was performed with immunoSEQ multiplex PCR; in TCRdb, only in-frame clones are kept and a portion is missing. The table shows about 83,000 clones, with over 80% occurring only once. V gave up 9 bases and J gave up 2 bases; unmatched junction bases: 11. The CDR3 consists of 14 residues. CDR1 is SGHRS, CDR2 YFSETQ, per germline. V and J are TRBV5-1 and TRBJ2-7, with 7 nucleotides matching TRBD2. The input for sequencing was PBMCs, taken in the first trimester of pregnancy. This TCR was sampled from a female donor in good health, serving as a control in a pregnancy study. Some clones in this sample may be carry-over from other donors' samples. CDR3 DNA sequence: TGCGCCACCCGATTGGCTAGCGGACCCTACGAGCAGTACTTC. Its protein product is CATRLASGPYEQYF.